Shown below are 23 T cell receptor beta chains from a single sample sequenced in a study of cytomegalovirus exposure and HLA in healthy donors (dated by TCRdb to about 2017). Preparation of the library involved the immunoSEQ multiplex PCR assay. The multiplex PCR relied on a mix of 60 forward primers for TCR Vbeta segments and 13 reverse primers for TCR Jbeta segments. The immuneACCESS repertoire file appears here via TCRdb, limited to in-frame rearrangements. These files lack a portion of the clones; in checked studies, under half of the deficit traces to unresolved V genes, and the cause of the others is not known. The sample table records more than 100,000 clones; over 70% of these occur just once. Over 1.3% of the sample rests with the top ten. The sequencing sample was made of PBMCs. The receptors derive from a woman between 40 and 55 years old in good health and CMV-seronegative.

This clone has just a few counts. J is TRBJ1-4 and V is TRBV5-6; unclear D gene. The germline V and J ends were trimmed by 4 bases and 10 bases, with 11 bases remaining between them. The CDR3 spans 12 residues. Germline-derived CDR1 and CDR2 are SGHDT and YYEEEE. This CDR3 reads CASSLARGKLFF. In DNA form, the CDR3 reads TGTGCCAGCAGCCTAGCGCGGGGAAAACTGTTTTTT.

CDR3 DNA sequence: TGTGCCAGCAGGGTAGCGGGGGGCACAGATACGCAGTATTTT. Protein product: CASRVAGGTDTQYF. V usage is TRBV25-1 and J usage is TRBJ2-3; 9 positions agree with TRBD2. Germline-derived CDR1 and CDR2 are MGHDK and SYGVNS. After removal of 6 bases from V and 1 base from J, the junction contained 2 bases not matched to a gene. This CDR3 has 14 amino acids.

The chain carries TRBV10-3 and TRBJ2-3; 11 bases align to TRBD2. Germline assignment: CDR1 ENHRY and CDR2 SYGVKD. V lost 5 bases and J lost 0; bases outside the gene matches: 4. This CDR3 contains 16 residues. CDR3 region: CAISLTSGTSTDTQYF. The CDR3 nucleotides are TGTGCCATCAGTTTGACTAGCGGGACTAGCACAGATACGCAGTATTTT.

The chain joins TRBV6-6 to TRBJ1-5; unclear D gene. The CDR3 spans 12 residues. CDR1 and CDR2 from the germline V gene are MNHNY and SVGAGI (reference sequence). V was trimmed by 7 bases and J by 5 bases, leaving 9 bases between them. The CDR3 loop is CASTREDQPQHF. The CDR3 DNA is TGTGCCAGCACGAGGGAGGATCAGCCCCAGCATTTT.

V and J are TRBV5-1 and TRBJ2-2; 7 nucleotides agree with TRBD1. Germline-derived CDR1 and CDR2 are SGHRS and YFSETQ. V lost 5 bases to trimming and J lost 3 bases; unmatched junction nucleotides: 4. The CDR3 spans 14 residues. CDR3: CASSLTGHTGELFF. Here the CDR3 DNA reads TGCGCCAGCAGTCTGACAGGGCACACCGGGGAGCTGTTTTTT.

The V and J genes are TRBV5-6 and TRBJ2-3; possible D gene TRBD1, 6 bases. In germline, CDR1 is SGHDT, CDR2 YYEEEE. The V and J ends lost 5 bases and 1 base respectively, with 17 bases between them. The CDR3 covers 16 residues. The CDR3 is CASSNRDTGRTDTQYF. Written as DNA, the CDR3 is TGTGCCAGCAGTAACCGGGACACTGGTCGCACAGATACGCAGTATTTT.

This sequence joins TRBV19 and TRBJ2-2, with a weak D call TRBD1 (6 bases). The germline V gene encodes CDR1 LNHDA and CDR2 SQIVND (reference sequence). Trimming stripped 0 bases from V and 2 bases from J, with 10 bases between. The length of the CDR3 is 16 residues. CDR3 region: CASSIEAGVNTGELFF. The CDR3 coding sequence is TGTGCCAGTAGTATAGAGGCAGGGGTCAACACCGGGGAGCTGTTTTTT. The full variable domain, its missing parts supplied by reference TRBV19 and TRBJ2-2, is DGGITQSPKYLFRKEGQNVTLSCEQNLNHDAMYWYRQDPGQGLRLIYYSQIVNDFQKGDIAEGYSVSREKKESFPLTVTSAQKNPTAFYLCASSIEAGVNTGELFFGEGSRLTVL.

This clone came up once. The chain joins TRBV6-5 to TRBJ1-6; D is perhaps TRBD1 (5 bases). CDR3 length: 15 amino acids. Looked up from germline, CDR1 is MNHEY and CDR2 is SVGAGI. With 2 bases removed from V and 9 bases from J, the gap between germline ends came to 14 bases. The chain's CDR3 is CASSYGGGIGSPLHF. The CDR3 nucleotides read TGTGCCAGCAGTTACGGGGGGGGTATCGGTTCACCCCTCCACTTT.

The chain is built from TRBV4-1 and TRBJ1-1; maybe TRBD1 (5 bases). In germline, CDR1 is MGHRA, CDR2 YSYEKL. Trimming cost V 0 bases and J 2 bases, with 10 bases left between them. The CDR3 loop spans 15 amino acids. CDR3 in amino acids: CASSQETRANTEAFF. CDR3 nucleotides: TGCGCCAGCAGCCAAGAGACCAGGGCTAACACTGAAGCTTTCTTT.

This chain connects TRBV7-9 to TRBJ2-5, with 12 nucleotides matching TRBD1. This CDR3 comprises 16 residues. Germline values: CDR1 SEHNR, CDR2 FQNEAQ (reference sequence). J was trimmed by 5 bases and V by 5 bases; bases with no gene match: 9. The CDR3 nucleotides read TGTGCCAGCAGCACGCGGGGACAGGGGGCGAAGGAGACCCAGTACTTC. This sequence encodes CASSTRGQGAKETQYF.

This chain joins TRBV9 and TRBJ1-2; D call uncertain. The V and J ends lost 4 bases and 7 bases respectively, with 11 bases between them. CDR3 length equals 12 residues. Germline V gene sequence: CDR1 SGDLS, CDR2 YYNGEE. CDR3: CASSPSAGGYTF. The CDR3 coding sequence is TGTGCCAGCAGCCCTTCGGCGGGTGGCTACACCTTC. The variable domain in full, completed from reference TRBV9 and TRBJ1-2, reads DSGVTQTPKHLITATGQRVTLRCSPRSGDLSVYWYQQSLDQGLQFLIQYYNGEERAKGNILERFSAQQFPDLHSELNLSSLELGDSALYFCASSPSAGGYTFGSGTRLTVV.

J is TRBJ2-7 and V is TRBV5-6; 13 bases line up with TRBD2. This CDR3 is built from 16 residues. Losses at the gene ends were 4 bases for V and 2 bases for J; bases not matched to a gene: 6. Germline V gene data show CDR1 as SGHDT and CDR2 as YYEEEE. This CDR3 is CASSEIGTSGAYEQYF. CDR3 DNA: TGTGCCAGCAGCGAGATCGGGACTAGCGGGGCCTACGAGCAGTACTTC.

This clone has more than one count but fewer than ten. DNA for the CDR3: TGTGCCAGCAGCTTATCCGGGGGAAGCAATCAGCCCCAGCATTTT. As protein: CASSLSGGSNQPQHF. This sequence joins TRBV7-9 and TRBJ1-5, with a tentative D call TRBD1 (5 bases). CDR3 length equals 15 residues. Per the germline V gene, CDR1 is SEHNR and CDR2 is FQNEAQ (reference sequence). Trimming pared 2 bases from V and 1 base from J, leaving 9 bases between.

The chain joins TRBV6-1 to TRBJ2-3, with TRBD2 identical over 14 bases. This CDR3 spans 16 amino acids. Per the germline V gene, CDR1 is MNHNS and CDR2 is SASEGT. Losses at the gene ends were 2 bases for V and 5 bases for J; bases not matched to a gene: 3. The CDR3 spells CASSEPGLAGVDTQYF. Here the CDR3 DNA reads TGTGCCAGCAGTGAACCGGGACTAGCGGGGGTAGATACGCAGTATTTT.

The rearrangement uses TRBV27 and TRBJ2-5, with 13 bases matching TRBD2. The CDR3 length is 15 residues. Germline V CDR1 and CDR2: MNHEY, SMNVEV (reference sequence). With V trimmed by 11 bases and J by 5 bases, 11 bases remained unmatched. The DNA for the CDR3 is TGTGCCGTCCGGACTAGCGGGGGCTCCTGGGAGACCCAGTACTTC. This gives the protein CAVRTSGGSWETQYF.

This clone was seen only once. The genes are TRBV29-1 and TRBJ1-6; D is unresolved. Per the germline V gene, CDR1 is SQVTM and CDR2 is ANQGSEA. The germline V and J ends were trimmed by 5 bases and 6 bases, with 11 bases remaining between them. The CDR3 contains 13 residues. DNA of the CDR3: TGCAGCGTTAAGGAGAGATCTAATTCACCCCTCCACTTT. This encodes CSVKERSNSPLHF.

In this sample, this clone turned up a few times. The rearrangement uses TRBV4-2 and TRBJ2-1; 11 bases agree with TRBD2. CDR1 is LGHNA and CDR2 is YNFKEQ in the germline V gene. V lost 1 base and J lost 9; bases outside the gene matches: 5. There are 15 residues in the CDR3. As DNA, the CDR3 is TGTGCCAGCAGCCAAGGACTAGCGGGGCTAGGTGAGCAGTTCTTC. This translates into CASSQGLAGLGEQFF.

The chain couples TRBV4-3 to TRBJ2-5; the match to TRBD2 covers 12 bases. V dropped 3 bases and J dropped 5; count of bases not matched to a gene: 10. Germline V gives CDR1 LGHNA, CDR2 YSLEER. There are 17 residues in the CDR3. In DNA, the CDR3 is TGCGCCAGCAGCCAGACACTAGCGGGGGGCCGCCCGGAGACCCAGTACTTC. This sequence encodes CASSQTLAGGRPETQYF.

This chain links TRBV29-1 with TRBJ2-4; TRBD2 matches 7 bases. The V gene's germline CDR1 is SQVTM and CDR2 ANQGSEA. The CDR3 consists of 14 residues. Trimming removed 6 bases from V and 0 bases from J; junction bases left unmatched: 5. Here the CDR3 DNA reads TGCAGCGTCCTAGCGGACCTAGCCAAAAACATTCAGTACTTC. This encodes CSVLADLAKNIQYF.

This clone came up once. The rearrangement joins TRBV21-1 to TRBJ2-3; the DNA was not compared with TRBD2, the D call given in the table. TRBV21-1 is given as a pseudogene. The CDR3 extends over 16 amino acids. The CDR3 loop is CASSKSPAGGADTQYF. The CDR3 bases are TGTGCCAGCAGCAAATCACCAGCGGGGGGCGCAGATACGCAGTATTTT.

This clone was detected a few times. The gene calls are TRBV5-1 and TRBJ2-5, with 7 positions matching TRBD1. Germline lookup yields CDR1 SGHRS and CDR2 YFSETQ. The CDR3 runs 15 residues. V was clipped by 1 base and J by 4 bases; unmatched bases: 7. The chain's CDR3 is CASSLSGQRAETQYF. For the CDR3, the DNA is TGCGCCAGCAGCTTGTCGGGACAGAGGGCAGAGACCCAGTACTTC.

The chain couples TRBV5-4 to TRBJ2-5; the match to TRBD1 covers 11 bases. Germline V gene lookup returns CDR1 SGHNT and CDR2 YYREEE (reference sequence). Germline trimming cut 2 bases from V and 5 bases from J; bases unmatched to any gene: 8. The CDR3 covers 16 residues. CDR3 sequence reads: CASSFARTGGRETQYF. The CDR3 bases are TGTGCCAGCAGCTTCGCGCGGACAGGGGGCAGGGAGACCCAGTACTTC.

The rearrangement uses TRBV4-2 and TRBJ1-5, with D possibly TRBD1 on 5 matching bases. Trimming took off 10 bases at V and 0 bases at J, with 10 bases between the two ends. Germline CDR1 LGHNA, CDR2 YNFKEQ. The CDR3 covers 13 residues. The chain's CDR3 is CAIDQGSNQPQHF. As DNA, the CDR3 is TGTGCCATCGATCAGGGTAGCAATCAGCCCCAGCATTTT.